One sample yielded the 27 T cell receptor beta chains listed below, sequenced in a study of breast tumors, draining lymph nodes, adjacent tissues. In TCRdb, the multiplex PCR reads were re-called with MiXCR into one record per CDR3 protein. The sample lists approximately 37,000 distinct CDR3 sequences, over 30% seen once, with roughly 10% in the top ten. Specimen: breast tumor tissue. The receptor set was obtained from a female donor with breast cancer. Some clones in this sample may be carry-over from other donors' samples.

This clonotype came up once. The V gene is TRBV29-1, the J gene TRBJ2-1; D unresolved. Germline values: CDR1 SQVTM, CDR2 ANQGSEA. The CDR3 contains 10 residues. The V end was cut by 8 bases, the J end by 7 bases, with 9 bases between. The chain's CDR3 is CSIWRNEQFF. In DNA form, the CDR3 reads TGCAGCATCTGGCGGAATGAGCAGTTCTTC.

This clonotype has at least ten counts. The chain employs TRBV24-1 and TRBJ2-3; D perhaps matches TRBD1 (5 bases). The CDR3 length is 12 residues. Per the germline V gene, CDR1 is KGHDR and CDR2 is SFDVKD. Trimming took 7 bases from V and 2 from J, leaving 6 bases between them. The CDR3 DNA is TGTGCCACCAGAGGGGTCACAGATACGCAGTATTTT. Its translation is CATRGVTDTQYF.

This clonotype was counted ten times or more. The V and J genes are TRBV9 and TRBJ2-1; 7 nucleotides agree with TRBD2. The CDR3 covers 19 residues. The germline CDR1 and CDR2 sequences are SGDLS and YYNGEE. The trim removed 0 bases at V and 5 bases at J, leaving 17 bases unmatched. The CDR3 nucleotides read TGTGCCAGCAGCGTAGAAGATCGATCGGGGAGGGGCGGGAACAATGAGCAGTTCTTC. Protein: CASSVEDRSGRGGNNEQFF.

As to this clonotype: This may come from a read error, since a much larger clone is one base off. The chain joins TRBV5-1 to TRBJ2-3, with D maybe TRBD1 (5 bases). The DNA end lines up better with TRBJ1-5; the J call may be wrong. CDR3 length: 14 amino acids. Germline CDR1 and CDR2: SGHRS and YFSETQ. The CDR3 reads CASSLELPTDTQHF. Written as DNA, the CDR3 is TGCGCCAGCAGCTTGGAGCTGCCGACAGATACGCAGCATTTT.

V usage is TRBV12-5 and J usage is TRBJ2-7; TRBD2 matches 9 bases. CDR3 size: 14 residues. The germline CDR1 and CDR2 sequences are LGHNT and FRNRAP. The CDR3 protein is CASRRSGSVYEQYF. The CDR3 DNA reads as TGTGCCAGCAGACGTAGCGGGAGTGTCTACGAGCAGTACTTC.

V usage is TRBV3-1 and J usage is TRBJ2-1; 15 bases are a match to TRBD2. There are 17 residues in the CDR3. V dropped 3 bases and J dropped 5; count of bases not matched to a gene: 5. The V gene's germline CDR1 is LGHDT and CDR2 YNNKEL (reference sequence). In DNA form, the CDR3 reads TGTGCCAGCAGCCAGGCTGGACTAGCGGGAGGGAACAATGAGCAGTTCTTC. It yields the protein CASSQAGLAGGNNEQFF.

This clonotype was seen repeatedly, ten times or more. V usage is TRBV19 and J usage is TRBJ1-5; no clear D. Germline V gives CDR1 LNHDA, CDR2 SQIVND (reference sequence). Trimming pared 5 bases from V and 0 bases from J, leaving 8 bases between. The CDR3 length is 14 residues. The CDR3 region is CASSFQYSNQPQHF. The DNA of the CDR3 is TGTGCCAGTAGTTTTCAGTATAGCAATCAGCCCCAGCATTTT.

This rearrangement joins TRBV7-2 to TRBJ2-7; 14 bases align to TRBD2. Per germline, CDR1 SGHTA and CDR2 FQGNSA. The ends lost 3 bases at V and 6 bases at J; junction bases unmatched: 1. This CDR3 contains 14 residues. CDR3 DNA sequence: TGTGCCAGCAGCTTGGGACTAGCGGGAGTCGAGCAGTACTTC. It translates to CASSLGLAGVEQYF. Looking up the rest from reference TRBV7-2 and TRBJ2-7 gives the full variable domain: GAGVSQSPSNKVTEKGKDVELRCDPISGHTALYWYRQSLGQGLEFLIYFQGNSAPDKSGLPSDRFSAERTGGSVSTLTIQRTQQEDSAVYLCASSLGLAGVEQYFGPGTRLTVT.

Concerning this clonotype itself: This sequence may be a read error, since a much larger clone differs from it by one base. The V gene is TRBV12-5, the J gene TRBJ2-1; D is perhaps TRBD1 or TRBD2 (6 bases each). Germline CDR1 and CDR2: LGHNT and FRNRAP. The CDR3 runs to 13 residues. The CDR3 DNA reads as TGTGCTAGTGGTTTGGGGGGGGCGTATGAGCAGCTCTTC. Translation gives CASGLGGAYEQLF.

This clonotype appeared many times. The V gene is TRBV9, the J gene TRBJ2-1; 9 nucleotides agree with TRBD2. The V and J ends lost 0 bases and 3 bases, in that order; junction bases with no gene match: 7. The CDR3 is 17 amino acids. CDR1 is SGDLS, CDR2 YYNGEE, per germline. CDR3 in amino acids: CASSVVRASGNYNEQFF. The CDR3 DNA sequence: TGTGCCAGCAGCGTAGTAAGGGCTAGCGGGAACTACAATGAGCAGTTCTTC.

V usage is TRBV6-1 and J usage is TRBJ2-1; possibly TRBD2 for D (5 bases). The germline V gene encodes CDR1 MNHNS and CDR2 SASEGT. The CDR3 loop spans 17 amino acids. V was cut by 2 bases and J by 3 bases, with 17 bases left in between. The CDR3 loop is CASSELGWERFYNEQFF. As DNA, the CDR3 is TGTGCCAGCAGTGAACTGGGGTGGGAGAGGTTCTACAATGAGCAGTTCTTC.

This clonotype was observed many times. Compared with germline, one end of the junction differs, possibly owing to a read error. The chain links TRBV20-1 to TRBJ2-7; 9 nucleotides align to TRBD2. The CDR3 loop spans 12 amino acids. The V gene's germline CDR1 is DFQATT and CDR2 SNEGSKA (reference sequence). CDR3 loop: CSVPPRGGRVLF. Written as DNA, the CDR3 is TGCAGTGTACCACCACGGGGCGGGAGGGTGCTCTTC.

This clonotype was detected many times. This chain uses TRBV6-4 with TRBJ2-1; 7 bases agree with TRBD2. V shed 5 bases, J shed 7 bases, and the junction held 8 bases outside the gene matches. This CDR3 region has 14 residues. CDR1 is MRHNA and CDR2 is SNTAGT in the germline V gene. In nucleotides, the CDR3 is TGTGCCAGCAGTCGAGGGAGGGCCGATAATGAGCAGTTCTTC. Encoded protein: CASSRGRADNEQFF.

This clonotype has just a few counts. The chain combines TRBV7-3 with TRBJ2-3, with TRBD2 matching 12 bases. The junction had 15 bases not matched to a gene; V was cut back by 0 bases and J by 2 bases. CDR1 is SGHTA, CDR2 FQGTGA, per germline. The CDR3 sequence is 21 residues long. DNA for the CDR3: TGTGCCAGCAGCTTAACGGAGGCTAGCGGGAGGGCCCCTCGCGACACAGATACGCAGTATTTT. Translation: CASSLTEASGRAPRDTDTQYF.

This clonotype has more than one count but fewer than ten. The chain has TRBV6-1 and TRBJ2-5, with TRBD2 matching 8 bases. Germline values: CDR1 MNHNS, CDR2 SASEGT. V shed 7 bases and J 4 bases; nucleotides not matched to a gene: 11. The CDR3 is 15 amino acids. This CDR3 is CASNRDPGTRETQYF. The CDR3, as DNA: TGTGCCAGCAACCGGGACCCTGGGACTAGAGAGACCCAGTACTTC.

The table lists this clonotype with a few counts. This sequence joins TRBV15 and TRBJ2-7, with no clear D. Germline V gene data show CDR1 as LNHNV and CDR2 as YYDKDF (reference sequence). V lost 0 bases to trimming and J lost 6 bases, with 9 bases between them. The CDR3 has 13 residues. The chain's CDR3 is CATSRDGFGEQYF. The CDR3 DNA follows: TGTGCCACCAGCAGAGATGGGTTTGGCGAGCAGTACTTC.

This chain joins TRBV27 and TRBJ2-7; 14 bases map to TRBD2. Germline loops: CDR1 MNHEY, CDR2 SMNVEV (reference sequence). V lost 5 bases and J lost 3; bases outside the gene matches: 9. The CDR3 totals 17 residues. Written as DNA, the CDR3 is TGTGCCAGCAGTACCCGACTAGCGGGAGGGCCGAGCTACGAGCAGTACTTC. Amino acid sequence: CASSTRLAGGPSYEQYF.

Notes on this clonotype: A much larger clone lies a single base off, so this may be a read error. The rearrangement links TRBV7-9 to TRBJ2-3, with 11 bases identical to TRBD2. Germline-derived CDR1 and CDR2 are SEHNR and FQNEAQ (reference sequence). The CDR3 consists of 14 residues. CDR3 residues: CASSPLLAGGAQCF. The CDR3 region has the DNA TGTGCCAGCAGCCCCCTCCTAGCGGGAGGCGCGCAGTGTTTT.

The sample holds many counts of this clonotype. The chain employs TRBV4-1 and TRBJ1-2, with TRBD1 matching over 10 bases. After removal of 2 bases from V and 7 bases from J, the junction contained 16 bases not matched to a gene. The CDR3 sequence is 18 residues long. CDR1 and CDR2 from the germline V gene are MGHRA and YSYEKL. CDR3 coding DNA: TGCGCCAGCAGCCAAAGACAGGGGGCGAATATAATCGGGGCTGGCTACACCTTC. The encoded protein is CASSQRQGANIIGAGYTF.

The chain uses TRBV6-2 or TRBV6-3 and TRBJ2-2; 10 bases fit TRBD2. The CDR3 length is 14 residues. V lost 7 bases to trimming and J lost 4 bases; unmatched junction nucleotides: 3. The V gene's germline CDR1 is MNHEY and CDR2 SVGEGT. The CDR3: CASTLAGVTGELFF. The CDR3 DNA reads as TGTGCCAGCACGCTAGCGGGAGTCACCGGGGAGCTGTTTTTT.

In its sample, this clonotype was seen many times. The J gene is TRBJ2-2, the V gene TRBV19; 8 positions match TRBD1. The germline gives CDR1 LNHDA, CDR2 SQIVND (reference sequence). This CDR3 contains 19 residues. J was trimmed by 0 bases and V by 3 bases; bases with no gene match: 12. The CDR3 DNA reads TGTGCCAGTAGTATCAGGCCCCTCACAGGGGGAACGAACACCGGGGAGCTGTTTTTT. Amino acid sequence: CASSIRPLTGGTNTGELFF.

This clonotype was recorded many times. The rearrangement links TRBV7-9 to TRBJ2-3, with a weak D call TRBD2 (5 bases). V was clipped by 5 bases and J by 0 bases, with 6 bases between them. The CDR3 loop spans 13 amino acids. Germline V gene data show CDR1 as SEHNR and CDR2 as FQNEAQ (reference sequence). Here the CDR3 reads CASSGGSTDTQYF. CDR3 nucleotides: TGTGCCAGCAGCGGCGGGAGCACAGATACGCAGTATTTT.

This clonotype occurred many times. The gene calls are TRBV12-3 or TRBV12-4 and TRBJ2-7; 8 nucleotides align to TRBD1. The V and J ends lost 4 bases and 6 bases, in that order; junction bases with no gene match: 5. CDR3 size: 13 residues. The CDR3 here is CASSSGTGGEQYF. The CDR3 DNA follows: TGTGCCAGCAGTTCTGGGACAGGAGGCGAGCAGTACTTC.

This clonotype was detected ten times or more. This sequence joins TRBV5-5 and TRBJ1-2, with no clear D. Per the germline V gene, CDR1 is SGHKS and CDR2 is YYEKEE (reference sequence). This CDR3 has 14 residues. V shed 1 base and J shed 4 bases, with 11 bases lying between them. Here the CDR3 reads CASSLTQTSYGYTF. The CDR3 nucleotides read TGTGCCAGCAGCTTGACACAGACCTCCTATGGCTACACCTTC.

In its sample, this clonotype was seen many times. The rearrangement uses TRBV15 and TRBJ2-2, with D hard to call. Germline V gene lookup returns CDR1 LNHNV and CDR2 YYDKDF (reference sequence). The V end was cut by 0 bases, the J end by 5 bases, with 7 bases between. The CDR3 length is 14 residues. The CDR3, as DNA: TGTGCCACCAGCAGAGATTTCGTTACCGGGGAGCTGTTTTTT. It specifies CATSRDFVTGELFF.

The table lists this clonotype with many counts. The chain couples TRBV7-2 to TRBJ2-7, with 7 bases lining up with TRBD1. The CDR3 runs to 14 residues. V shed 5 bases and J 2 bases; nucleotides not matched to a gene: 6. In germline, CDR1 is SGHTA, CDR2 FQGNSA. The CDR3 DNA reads TGTGCCAGCAGCCCGCCGGACAGGACCTACGAGCAGTACTTC. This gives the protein CASSPPDRTYEQYF.

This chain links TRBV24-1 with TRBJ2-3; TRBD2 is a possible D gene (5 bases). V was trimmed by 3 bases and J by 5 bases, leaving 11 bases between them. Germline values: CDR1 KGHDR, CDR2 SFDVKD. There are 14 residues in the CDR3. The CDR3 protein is CATSDQAAGDTQYF. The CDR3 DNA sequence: TGTGCCACCAGTGATCAGGCCGCGGGAGATACGCAGTATTTT.